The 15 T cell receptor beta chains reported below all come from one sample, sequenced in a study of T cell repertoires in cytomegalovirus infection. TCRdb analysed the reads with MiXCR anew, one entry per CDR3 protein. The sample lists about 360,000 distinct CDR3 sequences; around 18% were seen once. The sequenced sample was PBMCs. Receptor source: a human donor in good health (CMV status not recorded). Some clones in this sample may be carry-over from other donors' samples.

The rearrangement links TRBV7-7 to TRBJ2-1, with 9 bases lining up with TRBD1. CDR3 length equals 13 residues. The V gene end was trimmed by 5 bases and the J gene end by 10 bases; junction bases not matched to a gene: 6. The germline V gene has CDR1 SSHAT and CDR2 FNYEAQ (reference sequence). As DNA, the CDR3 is TGTGCCAGCAGCCCAACAGGGGGCGACGAGCAGTTCTTC. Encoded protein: CASSPTGGDEQFF.

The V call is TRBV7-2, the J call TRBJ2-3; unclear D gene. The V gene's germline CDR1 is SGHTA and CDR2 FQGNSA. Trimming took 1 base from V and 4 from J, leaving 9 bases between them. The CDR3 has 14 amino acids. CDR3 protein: CASSLVEWSDTQYF. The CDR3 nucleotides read TGTGCCAGCAGCTTAGTGGAATGGTCAGATACGCAGTATTTT. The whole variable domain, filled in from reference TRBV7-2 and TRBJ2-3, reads GAGVSQSPSNKVTEKGKDVELRCDPISGHTALYWYRQSLGQGLEFLIYFQGNSAPDKSGLPSDRFSAERTGGSVSTLTIQRTQQEDSAVYLCASSLVEWSDTQYFGPGTRLTVL.

The CDR3 nucleotides read TGTGCCAGCAGTCGACCCGGACTAGCGGGGACCCAGTACTTC. This codes for CASSRPGLAGTQYF. The chain uses TRBV7-9 and TRBJ2-5, with TRBD2 identical over 11 bases. CDR1 is SEHNR, CDR2 FQNEAQ, per germline (reference sequence). Trimming removed 6 bases from V and 7 bases from J; junction bases left unmatched: 7. CDR3 length: 14 amino acids.

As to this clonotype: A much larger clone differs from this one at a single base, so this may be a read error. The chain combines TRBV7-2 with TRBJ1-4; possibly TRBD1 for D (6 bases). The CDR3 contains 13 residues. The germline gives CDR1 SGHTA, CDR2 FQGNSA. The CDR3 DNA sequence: TGTGGCAGCAGCGCCGATCCGGACAGATCACTGTTTTTT. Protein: CGSSADPDRSLFF.

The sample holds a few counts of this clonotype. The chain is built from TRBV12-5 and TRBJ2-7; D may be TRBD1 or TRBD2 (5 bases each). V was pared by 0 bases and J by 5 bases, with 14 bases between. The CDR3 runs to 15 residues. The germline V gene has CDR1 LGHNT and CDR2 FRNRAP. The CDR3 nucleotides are TGTGCTAGTGGTTTGGTGGTATCAGGGACCCACGAGCAGTACTTC. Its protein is CASGLVVSGTHEQYF.

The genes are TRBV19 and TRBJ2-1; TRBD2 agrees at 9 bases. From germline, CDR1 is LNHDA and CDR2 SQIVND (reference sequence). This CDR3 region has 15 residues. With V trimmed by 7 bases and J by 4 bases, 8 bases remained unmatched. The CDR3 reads CASKGIAGVYNEQFF. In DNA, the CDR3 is TGTGCCAGTAAAGGAATAGCGGGAGTTTACAATGAGCAGTTCTTC. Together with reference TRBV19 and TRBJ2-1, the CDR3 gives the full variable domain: DGGITQSPKYLFRKEGQNVTLSCEQNLNHDAMYWYRQDPGQGLRLIYYSQIVNDFQKGDIAEGYSVSREKKESFPLTVTSAQKNPTAFYLCASKGIAGVYNEQFFGPGTRLTVL.

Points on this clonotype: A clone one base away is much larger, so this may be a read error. The CDR3 here is CASTIPTGSETQYF. The CDR3 DNA sequence: TGTGCCAGCACCATACCGACAGGGAGCGAGACCCAGTACTTC. This chain links TRBV6-1 with TRBJ2-5; 7 positions agree with TRBD1. The CDR3 is 14 amino acids. CDR1 and CDR2 from the germline V gene are MNHNS and SASEGT. J gave up 5 bases and V 7 bases, and 10 bases lay outside the gene matches.

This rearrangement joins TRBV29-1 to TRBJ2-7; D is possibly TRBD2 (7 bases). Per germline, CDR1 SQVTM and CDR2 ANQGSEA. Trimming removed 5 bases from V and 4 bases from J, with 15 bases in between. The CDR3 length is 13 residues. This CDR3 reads CSVFTGGVYEQYF. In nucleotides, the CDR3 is TGCAGCGTTTTCACGGGGGGCGTATACGAGCAGTACTTC.

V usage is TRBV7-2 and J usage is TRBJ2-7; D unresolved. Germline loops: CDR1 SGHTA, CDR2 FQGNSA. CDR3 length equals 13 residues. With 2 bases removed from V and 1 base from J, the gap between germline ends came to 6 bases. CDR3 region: CASSLFASYEQYF. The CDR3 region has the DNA TGTGCCAGCAGCTTATTTGCATCCTACGAGCAGTACTTC. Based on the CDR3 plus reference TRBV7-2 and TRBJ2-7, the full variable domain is GAGVSQSPSNKVTEKGKDVELRCDPISGHTALYWYRQSLGQGLEFLIYFQGNSAPDKSGLPSDRFSAERTGGSVSTLTIQRTQQEDSAVYLCASSLFASYEQYFGPGTRLTVT.

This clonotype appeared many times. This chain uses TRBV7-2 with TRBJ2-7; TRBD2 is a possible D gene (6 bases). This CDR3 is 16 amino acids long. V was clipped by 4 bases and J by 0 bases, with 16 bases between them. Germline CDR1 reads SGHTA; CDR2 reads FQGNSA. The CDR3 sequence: CASSSLTSGGSYEQYF. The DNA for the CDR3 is TGTGCCAGCAGCTCGTTGACTAGTGGCGGCTCCTACGAGCAGTACTTC. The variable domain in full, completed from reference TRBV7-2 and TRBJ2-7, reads GAGVSQSPSNKVTEKGKDVELRCDPISGHTALYWYRQSLGQGLEFLIYFQGNSAPDKSGLPSDRFSAERTGGSVSTLTIQRTQQEDSAVYLCASSSLTSGGSYEQYFGPGTRLTVT.

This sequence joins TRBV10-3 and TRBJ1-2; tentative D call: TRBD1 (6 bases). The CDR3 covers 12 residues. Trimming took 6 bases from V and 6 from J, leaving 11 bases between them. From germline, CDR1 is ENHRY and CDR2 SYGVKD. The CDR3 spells CAISNRADGYTF. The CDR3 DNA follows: TGTGCCATCAGCAACAGGGCGGATGGCTACACCTTC.

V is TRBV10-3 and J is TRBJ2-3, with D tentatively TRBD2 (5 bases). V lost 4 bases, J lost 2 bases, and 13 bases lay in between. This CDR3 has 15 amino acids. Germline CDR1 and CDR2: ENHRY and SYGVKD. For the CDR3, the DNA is TGTGCCATCAGTGGCCGGACTGGTTACACAGATACGCAGTATTTT. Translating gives CAISGRTGYTDTQYF.

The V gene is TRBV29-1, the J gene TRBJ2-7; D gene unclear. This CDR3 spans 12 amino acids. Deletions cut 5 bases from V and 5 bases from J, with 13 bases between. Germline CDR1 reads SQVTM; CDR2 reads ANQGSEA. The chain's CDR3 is CSVSVSRDEQYF. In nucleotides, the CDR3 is TGCAGCGTTTCCGTTAGTCGGGACGAGCAGTACTTC.

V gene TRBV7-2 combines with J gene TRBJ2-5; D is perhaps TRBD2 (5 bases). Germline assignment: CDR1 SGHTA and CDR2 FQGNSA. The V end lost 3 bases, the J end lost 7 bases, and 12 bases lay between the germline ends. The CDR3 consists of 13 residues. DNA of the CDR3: TGTGCCAGCAGCTTGCGGGTCCCCGGGACCCAGTACTTC. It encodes CASSLRVPGTQYF.

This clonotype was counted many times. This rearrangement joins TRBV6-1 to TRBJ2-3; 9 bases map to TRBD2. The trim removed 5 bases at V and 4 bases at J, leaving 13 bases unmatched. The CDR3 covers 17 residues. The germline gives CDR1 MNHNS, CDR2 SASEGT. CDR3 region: CASSHRPGLATPDTQYF. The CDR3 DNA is TGTGCCAGCAGTCACCGACCGGGACTAGCAACCCCAGATACGCAGTATTTT.